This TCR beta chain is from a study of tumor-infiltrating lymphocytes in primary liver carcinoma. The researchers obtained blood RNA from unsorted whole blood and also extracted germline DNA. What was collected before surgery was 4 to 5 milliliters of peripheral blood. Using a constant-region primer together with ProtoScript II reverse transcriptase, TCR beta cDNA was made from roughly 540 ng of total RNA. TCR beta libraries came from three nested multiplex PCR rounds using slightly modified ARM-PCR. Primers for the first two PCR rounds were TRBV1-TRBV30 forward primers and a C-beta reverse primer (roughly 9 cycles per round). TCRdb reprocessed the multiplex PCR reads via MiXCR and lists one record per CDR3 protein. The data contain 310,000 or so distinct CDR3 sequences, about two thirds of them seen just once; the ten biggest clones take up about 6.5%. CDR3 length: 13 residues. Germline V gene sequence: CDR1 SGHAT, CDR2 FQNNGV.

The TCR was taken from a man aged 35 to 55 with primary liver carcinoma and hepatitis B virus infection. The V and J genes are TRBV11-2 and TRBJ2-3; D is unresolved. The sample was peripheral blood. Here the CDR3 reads CVNSSPRVPTQYF. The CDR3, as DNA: TGTGTCAACAGCTCACCTCGGGTTCCTACGCAGTATTTT.